This TCR beta chain comes out of a study of T cells in Graves' hyperthyroidism and ophthalmopathy. The study, taken as a whole, reports: Among thyroid clonotypes expanded above 0.001, most also appeared in blood.

CDR3 size: 13 residues. Deletions cut 4 bases from V and 10 bases from J, with 11 bases between. The germline gives CDR1 LNHDA, CDR2 SQIVND (reference sequence). Calling Graves' hyperthyroidism stable meant ophthalmopathy did not progress within 18 months. Patients showing uncontrolled infection, other autoimmune disease, pregnancy or lactation were ineligible. Thyroid ultrasound, orbital computed tomography, clinical symptoms, and serum thyroxine and TRAb underpinned diagnoses. This clonotype has more than one count but fewer than ten. Its antigen is as yet unknown. What was amplified from RNA transcripts were TCR beta CDR3 regions. A set of HTBI primers served as the primers for a first-round RT-PCR of the TCR CDR3. TCRdb re-called the multiplex PCR reads through MiXCR, storing one row per CDR3 protein. The data contain some 270,000 distinct CDR3 sequences, approximately 14% of them seen just once; the ten biggest clones take up 7.9%.

Sequencing was done on a sample of blood. This TCR came from a woman aged 40-49 years with Graves' hyperthyroidism. The chain recombines TRBV19 with TRBJ1-6; D possibly corresponds to TRBD1 (5 bases). The CDR3 is CASSTGARSPLHF. The CDR3 nucleotides read TGTGCCAGTAGTACCGGGGCTCGATCACCCCTCCACTTT.